What follows are 21 T cell receptor beta chains derived from one specimen sequenced in a study of blood T cell repertoires in COVID-19. The data were produced by immunoSEQ multiplex PCR, yet TCRdb's version contains in-frame clones alone and is incomplete. The sample has under 250,000 clones; less than 90% are singletons. Material for sequencing was peripheral blood. The receptor set was obtained from a man aged 35 to 55 with acute or convalescent COVID-19.

The chain links TRBV7-2 to TRBJ2-7; maybe TRBD1 (5 bases). This CDR3 has 15 amino acids. The V end was cut by 1 base, the J end by 6 bases, with 16 bases between. CDR1 is SGHTA, CDR2 FQGNSA, per germline. In DNA form, the CDR3 reads TGTGCCAGCAGCTTAGTAGGGGCGTGGGCTGGCGAGCAGTACTTC. Amino acid sequence: CASSLVGAWAGEQYF. Supplemented by reference TRBV7-2 and TRBJ2-7, the full variable domain reads GAGVSQSPSNKVTEKGKDVELRCDPISGHTALYWYRQSLGQGLEFLIYFQGNSAPDKSGLPSDRFSAERTGGSVSTLTIQRTQQEDSAVYLCASSLVGAWAGEQYFGPGTRLTVT.

The chain has TRBV3-1 (or the pseudogene TRBV3-2) and TRBJ1-6; 9 bases align to TRBD1. This CDR3 spans 15 amino acids. CDR1 is LGHDT and CDR2 is YNNKEL in the germline V gene (reference sequence). V was pared by 1 base and J by 9 bases, with 4 bases of the junction left unmatched. Here the CDR3 DNA reads TGTGCCAGCAGCCAAGGGGACAGGGTCGGTTCACCCCTCCACTTT. Translation: CASSQGDRVGSPLHF.

J is TRBJ1-1 and V is TRBV20-1; 7 nucleotides line up with TRBD1. The germline CDR1 and CDR2 sequences are DFQATT and SNEGSKA (reference sequence). The CDR3 has 11 amino acids. V lost 1 base, J lost 8 bases, and 1 base stayed unmatched. The DNA for the CDR3 is TGCAGTGCTAGAGCGGACAGGGAAGCTTTCTTT. Protein product: CSARADREAFF.

V gene TRBV19 combines with J gene TRBJ2-7; D perhaps matches TRBD1 (6 bases). Germline CDR1 LNHDA, CDR2 SQIVND (reference sequence). Trimming left V 6 bases short and J 3 bases short, with 15 bases between. The CDR3 totals 14 residues. In nucleotides, the CDR3 is TGTGCCAGTAGGCCGGGCAGGGGATACTACGAGCAGTACTTC. Translation: CASRPGRGYYEQYF.

The chain recombines TRBV28 with TRBJ2-1; TRBD2 matches 13 bases. The ends lost 6 bases at V and 1 base at J; junction bases unmatched: 9. The CDR3 contains 18 residues. Germline V lookup: CDR1 MDHEN, CDR2 SYDVKM. The CDR3 spells CASRALAGGRGSYNEQFF. Here the CDR3 DNA reads TGTGCCAGCAGAGCACTAGCGGGAGGGAGGGGATCCTACAATGAGCAGTTCTTC.

In DNA, the CDR3 is TGTGCCGCCGGGGCGGGAGAGCAGTTCTTC. This sequence encodes CAAGAGEQFF. V is TRBV10-3 and J is TRBJ2-1, with a possible D match to TRBD2 (6 bases). Germline-derived CDR1 and CDR2 are ENHRY and SYGVKD. The germline V and J ends were trimmed by 11 bases and 10 bases, with 12 bases remaining between them. The CDR3 covers 10 residues.

This clone was counted once. This rearrangement joins TRBV5-1 to TRBJ1-4, with D possibly matching TRBD1 (5 bases). Germline CDR1 is SGHRS and CDR2 is YFSETQ. V gave up 4 bases and J gave up 5 bases, with 15 bases separating them. CDR3 length: 15 residues. CDR3 DNA sequence: TGCGCCAGCAGCAGGGCAGGGTTAGTAAATGAAAAACTGTTTTTT. Translated, it gives CASSRAGLVNEKLFF. Full variable domain (outside the CDR3, taken from reference TRBV5-1 and TRBJ1-4): KAGVTQTPRYLIKTRGQQVTLSCSPISGHRSVSWYQQTPGQGLQFLFEYFSETQRNKGNFPGRFSGRQFSNSRSEMNVSTLELGDSALYLCASSRAGLVNEKLFFGSGTQLSVL.

The chain employs TRBV7-2 and TRBJ1-6, with 7 bases lining up with TRBD1. The V gene's germline CDR1 is SGHTA and CDR2 FQGNSA. Trimming took 4 bases from V and 7 from J; bases not matched to a gene: 7. This CDR3 spans 15 amino acids. The CDR3 DNA reads as TGTGCCAGCAGCTCGCCGACAGGGCTAAATTCACCCCTCCACTTT. It specifies CASSSPTGLNSPLHF.

V usage is TRBV19 and J usage is TRBJ2-5, with D maybe TRBD2 (5 bases). Germline CDR1 is LNHDA and CDR2 is SQIVND (reference sequence). Trimming left V 4 bases short and J 2 bases short, with 14 bases between. The CDR3 extends over 15 amino acids. CDR3 region: CASSRWLGAQETQYF. The CDR3 nucleotides read TGTGCCAGTAGTAGGTGGTTGGGAGCACAAGAGACCCAGTACTTC.

The sample holds one count of this clone. The chain is built from TRBV3-1 (or the pseudogene TRBV3-2) and TRBJ1-6, with unresolved D. Germline values: CDR1 LGHDT, CDR2 YNNKEL (reference sequence). Trimming shortened V by 4 bases and J by 10 bases, and 17 bases separated the two germline ends. The CDR3 spans 15 residues. The CDR3 loop is CASSLLQLSISPLHF. In nucleotides, the CDR3 is TGTGCCAGCAGCCTCCTTCAACTTTCGATCTCACCCCTCCACTTT.

V usage is TRBV19 and J usage is TRBJ2-5; 7 positions agree with TRBD1. Losses at the gene ends were 3 bases for V and 1 base for J; bases not matched to a gene: 11. From germline, CDR1 is LNHDA and CDR2 SQIVND (reference sequence). This CDR3 contains 17 residues. In DNA, the CDR3 is TGTGCCAGTAGTATGTGGCAGACAGGGACAATCCAAGAGACCCAGTACTTC. As protein: CASSMWQTGTIQETQYF.

This clone has just one count. The chain has TRBV6-5 and TRBJ1-2, with D possibly TRBD1 on 6 matching bases. The CDR3 is 13 amino acids. V lost 8 bases, J lost 8 bases, and 18 bases lay in between. Germline lookup yields CDR1 MNHEY and CDR2 SVGAGI. The CDR3 is CASHVRDISGYTF. CDR3 DNA: TGTGCCAGCCATGTCCGGGACATCTCAGGCTACACCTTC.

The rearrangement uses TRBV4-1 and TRBJ1-5; 9 nucleotides line up with TRBD1. The CDR3 loop spans 14 amino acids. CDR1 is MGHRA and CDR2 is YSYEKL in the germline V gene. The V segment lost 5 bases and the J segment 6 bases; nucleotides outside the gene matches: 5. This CDR3 reads CASSGTGFGQPQHF. The CDR3 coding sequence is TGCGCCAGCAGCGGGACAGGGTTCGGTCAGCCCCAGCATTTT.

This clone was observed once. The chain links TRBV4-3 to TRBJ2-2, with 8 bases identical to TRBD2. Germline V gene data show CDR1 as LGHNA and CDR2 as YSLEER. CDR3 length equals 16 residues. Trimming cost V 2 bases and J 8 bases; bases outside gene matches: 10. The CDR3 protein is CASSQKHSGTRGELFF. CDR3 bases: TGCGCCAGCAGCCAAAAGCATAGCGGGACCCGGGGGGAGCTGTTTTTT.

The chain combines TRBV9 with TRBJ2-1; TRBD2 matches at 14 bases. J gave up 0 bases and V 3 bases, and 8 bases lay outside the gene matches. CDR1 and CDR2 (germline): SGDLS, YYNGEE. This CDR3 region has 19 residues. The CDR3 nucleotides read TGTGCCAGCAGCGCCCCCGGGACTAGCGGGAGAATCTCCTACAATGAGCAGTTCTTC. Residues: CASSAPGTSGRISYNEQFF.

The V gene is TRBV7-9, the J gene TRBJ1-2; weak D call: TRBD1 (6 bases). CDR3 length: 14 amino acids. Deletions cut 5 bases from V and 4 bases from J, with 14 bases between. Germline-derived CDR1 and CDR2 are SEHNR and FQNEAQ (reference sequence). CDR3 sequence (DNA): TGTGCCAGCAGCCCAGCCGGGACATTCTATGGCTACACCTTC. Translated, it gives CASSPAGTFYGYTF.

The chain carries TRBV15 and TRBJ2-3; the match to TRBD2 covers 10 bases. This CDR3 spans 15 amino acids. CDR1 and CDR2 from the germline V gene are LNHNV and YYDKDF (reference sequence). J gave up 0 bases and V 3 bases, and 0 bases lay outside the gene matches. CDR3: CATSRGLASTDTQYF. The CDR3 coding sequence is TGTGCCACCAGCAGGGGACTAGCGAGCACAGATACGCAGTATTTT.

The rearrangement links TRBV7-6 to TRBJ2-1; TRBD1 might be the D (6 bases). Germline V gene data show CDR1 as SGHVS and CDR2 as FNYEAQ. V lost 1 base, J lost 4 bases, and 11 bases lay in between. The CDR3 runs to 15 residues. Here the CDR3 reads CASSLEGDGYNEQFF. CDR3 sequence (DNA): TGTGCCAGCAGCTTAGAGGGGGACGGTTACAATGAGCAGTTCTTC.

V usage is TRBV2 and J usage is TRBJ2-2; 12 nucleotides line up with TRBD2. V shed 8 bases and J 2 bases; nucleotides not matched to a gene: 3. The germline V gene encodes CDR1 SNHLY and CDR2 FYNNEI. This CDR3 is 15 amino acids long. The CDR3 here is CASDGLAGNTGELFF. In DNA, the CDR3 is TGTGCCAGCGATGGACTAGCGGGAAACACCGGGGAGCTGTTTTTT.

The chain combines TRBV7-2 with TRBJ1-4; 7 bases are a match to TRBD1. Per the germline V gene, CDR1 is SGHTA and CDR2 is FQGNSA. Germline trimming cut 7 bases from V and 3 bases from J; bases unmatched to any gene: 5. The CDR3 covers 14 residues. CDR3 DNA: TGTGCCAGCAAACCGGGACAGTCTAATGAAAAACTGTTTTTT. Translated: CASKPGQSNEKLFF.

The chain has TRBV6-1 and TRBJ2-2; possible D gene TRBD1, 7 bases. The CDR3 spans 15 residues. Germline V gene sequence: CDR1 MNHNS, CDR2 SASEGT. V lost 3 bases and J 4 bases, leaving 12 bases between the germline ends. Written as DNA, the CDR3 is TGTGCCAGCAGTGAGGCAGGGGGGTCCACCGGGGAGCTGTTTTTT. Protein sequence: CASSEAGGSTGELFF.